This T cell receptor (beta chain) was found in a study of shared clonotypes between healthy human individuals. The ends were cut back, 0 bases at V and 4 bases at J, with 5 bases in the middle. CDR3 size: 13 residues. The germline gives CDR1 SGHRS, CDR2 YFSETQ. Concerning this clone itself: The sample contains more than one DNA sequence encoding this CDR3.

The data were produced by immunoSEQ multiplex PCR, yet TCRdb's version contains in-frame clones alone and is incomplete. Among 2 million to 2.5 million clones listed, around 93% were seen once. Sample: naive CD4+ T cells from PBMCs. Sample subset: CD45RA+ positively selected. The genes are TRBV5-1 and TRBJ1-5, with D hard to call. This receptor was taken from a man in his late teens or twenties in good health. Some clones in this sample may be carry-over from other donors' samples. The CDR3 coding sequence is TGCGCCAGCAGCTTGGGCCCTAATCAGCCCCAGCATTTT. This sequence encodes CASSLGPNQPQHF.